This T cell receptor beta chain came from a study of vaccination effects on CD4 cells after COVID-19. Comments on this clone: Its antigen is undetermined.

The method was immunoSEQ multiplex PCR; TCRdb's version includes in-frame clones alone and lacks a portion of them. Of about 31,000 clones listed, about two thirds are singletons. Findings of the study overall: Late in the post-vaccination period, infection-induced and vaccine-induced clones underwent marked clonal contraction. The study dataset contains few convalescent patients and includes no early post-infection timepoints. Common cold coronaviruses were cross-recognized by only 1 of 255 vaccine-induced clones in healthy vaccinees.

Before sequencing, viral peptide pools were used by the ViraFEST assay to expand antigen-specific CD4+ T cells. Culture proceeded for 10 days, and CD4+ T cells were then isolated. It was two doses of either the BNT162b2 or mRNA-1273 vaccine that participants received. Supplemented with about 10 IU/ml IL-2 and about 10 ug/ml peptides, roughly 2 million PBMC per well were kept in culture. The V and J ends lost 4 bases and 4 bases, in that order; junction bases with no gene match: 4. This CDR3 has 12 residues. The germline V gene encodes CDR1 SQVTM and CDR2 ANQGSEA. This receptor was obtained from a human donor who received a COVID-19 vaccine. The chain links TRBV29-1 to TRBJ2-7; 7 bases fit TRBD1. The sample in question was CD4+ T cells from PBMCs cultured with SARS-CoV-2 spike peptides, obtained after COVID-19 vaccination. DNA for the CDR3: TGCAGCGTTGGAAGGGACAGTTACGAGCAGTACTTC. This encodes CSVGRDSYEQYF.